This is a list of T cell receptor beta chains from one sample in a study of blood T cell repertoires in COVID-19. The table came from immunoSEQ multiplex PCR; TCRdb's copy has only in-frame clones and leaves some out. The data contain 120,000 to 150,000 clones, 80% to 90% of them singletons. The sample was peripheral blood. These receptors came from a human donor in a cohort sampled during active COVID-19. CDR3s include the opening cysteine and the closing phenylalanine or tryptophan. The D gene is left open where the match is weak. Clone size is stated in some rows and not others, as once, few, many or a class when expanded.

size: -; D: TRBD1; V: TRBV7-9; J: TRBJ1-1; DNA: TGTGCCAGCAGCTTAGGAGACAGGGGGGCCACTGAAGCTTTCTTT; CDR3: CASSLGDRGATEAFF
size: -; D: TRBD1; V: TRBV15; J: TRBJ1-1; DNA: TGTGCCACCAGCAGGCGGGGGACAGGGGGCATGAACACTGAAGCTTTCTTT; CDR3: CATSRRGTGGMNTEAFF
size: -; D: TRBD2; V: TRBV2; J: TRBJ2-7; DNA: TGTGCCAGCACGGGGGGGGCCCTAGGATCCTACGAGCAGTACTTC; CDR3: CASTGGALGSYEQYF
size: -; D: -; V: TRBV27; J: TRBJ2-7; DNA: TGTGCCCCCGAGGCCGGGGTCCCAGACGAGCAGTACTTC; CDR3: CAPEAGVPDEQYF
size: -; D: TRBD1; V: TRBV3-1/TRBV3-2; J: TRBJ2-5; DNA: TGTGCCAGCAGCTTTGACAGGGGAGAGACCCAGTACTTC; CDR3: CASSFDRGETQYF
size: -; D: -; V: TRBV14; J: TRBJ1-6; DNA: TGTGCCAGCAGTAAGACAGGCAATTCACCCCTCCACTTT; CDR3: CASSKTGNSPLHF
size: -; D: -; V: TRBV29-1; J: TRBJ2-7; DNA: TGCAGCGGGACTCTCCCCCGGACGTCCGAGCAGTACTTC; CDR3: CSGTLPRTSEQYF
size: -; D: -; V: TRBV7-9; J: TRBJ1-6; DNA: TGTGCCAGCAGTGGGGGGGGATATAATTCACCCCTCCACTTT; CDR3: CASSGGGYNSPLHF
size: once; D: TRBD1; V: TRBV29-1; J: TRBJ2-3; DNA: TGCAGCGTTGAAAAACCGGGACAGCCCCCTACGCAGTATTTT; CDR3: CSVEKPGQPPTQYF
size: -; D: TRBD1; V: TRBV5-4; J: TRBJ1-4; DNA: TGTGCCAGCAGCTCAAAAGACAGGGTTAATGAAAAACTGTTTTTT; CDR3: CASSSKDRVNEKLFF
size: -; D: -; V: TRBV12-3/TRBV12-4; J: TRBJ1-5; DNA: TGTGCCAGCAGCCCAGCAGGGGTTCAGCCCCAGCATTTT; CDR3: CASSPAGVQPQHF
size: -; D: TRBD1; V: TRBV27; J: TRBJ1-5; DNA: TGTGCCAGCAGTTTATACGGACAGGGAAATCAGCCCCAGCATTTT; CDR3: CASSLYGQGNQPQHF
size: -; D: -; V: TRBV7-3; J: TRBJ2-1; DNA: TGTGCCAGCAGCCCAGGGGAGACCGTATACAATGAGCAGTTCTTC; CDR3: CASSPGETVYNEQFF
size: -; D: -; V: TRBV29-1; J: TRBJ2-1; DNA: TGCAGCACCACCCCCCCCAGGGCAGCCCCATACAATGAGCAGTTCTTC; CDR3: CSTTPPRAAPYNEQFF
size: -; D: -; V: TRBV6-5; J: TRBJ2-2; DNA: TGTGCCAGCAGCAGGATCACCGGGGAGCTGTTTTTT; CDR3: CASSRITGELFF
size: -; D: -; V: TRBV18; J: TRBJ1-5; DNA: TGTGCCAGCTCACCCCTCCGGGGGGATCAGCCCCAGCATTTT; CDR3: CASSPLRGDQPQHF
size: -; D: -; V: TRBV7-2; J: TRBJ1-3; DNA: TGTGCCAGCAGCCCGAACCTATCCGCTAGAAGCAACACCATATATTTT; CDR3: CASSPNLSARSNTIYF
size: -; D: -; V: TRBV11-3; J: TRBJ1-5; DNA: TGTGCCAGCAGCTTAGAAGGGGGAAGCAATCAGCCCCAGCATTTT; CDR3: CASSLEGGSNQPQHF
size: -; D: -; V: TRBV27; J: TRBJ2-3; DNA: TGTGCCAGCAGTCCACACACAGATACGCAGTATTTT; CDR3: CASSPHTDTQYF
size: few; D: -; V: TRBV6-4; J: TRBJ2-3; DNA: TGTGCCAGCAGTGCACAGACAGGCACAGATACGCAGTATTTT; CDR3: CASSAQTGTDTQYF
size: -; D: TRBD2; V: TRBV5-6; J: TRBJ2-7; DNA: TGTGCCAGCAGCTCCGCGGGGGGTTCAACCTACGAGCAGTACTTC; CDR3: CASSSAGGSTYEQYF
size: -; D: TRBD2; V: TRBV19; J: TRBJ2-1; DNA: TGTGCCAGTTGCGAACTAGCGGGGGGGCACAATGAGCAGTTCTTC; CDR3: CASCELAGGHNEQFF
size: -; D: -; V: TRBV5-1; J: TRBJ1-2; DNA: TGCGCCAGCAGCTTGGAAGGCCAGGGGACCTTGTGGTATGGCTACACCTTC; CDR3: CASSLEGQGTLWYGYTF
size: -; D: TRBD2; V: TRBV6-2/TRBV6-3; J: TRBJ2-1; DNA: TGTGCCAGCAGTTACGTTCGAGCGGGGGGGATTTTTGAGCAGTTCTTC; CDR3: CASSYVRAGGIFEQFF
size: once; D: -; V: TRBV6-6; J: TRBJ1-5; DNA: TGTGCCAGCACGGGGAGTGGCAATCAGCCCCAGCATTTT; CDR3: CASTGSGNQPQHF
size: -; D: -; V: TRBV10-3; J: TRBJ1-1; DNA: TGTGCCATCAGTGAGTCGCGGGAGAACACTGAAGCTTTCTTT; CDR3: CAISESRENTEAFF
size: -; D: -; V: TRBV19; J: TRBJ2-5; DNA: TGTGCCAGTAGTATAAGAGGAGCGACCCTTCAAGAGACCCAGTACTTC; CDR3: CASSIRGATLQETQYF
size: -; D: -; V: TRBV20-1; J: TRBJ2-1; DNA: TGCAGTGCCCGTGCCTACAATGAGCAGTTCTTC; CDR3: CSARAYNEQFF
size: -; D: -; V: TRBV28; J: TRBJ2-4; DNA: TGTGCCAGCAGTTTAACCGGGACTGTCGCCAAAAACATTCAGTACTTC; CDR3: CASSLTGTVAKNIQYF
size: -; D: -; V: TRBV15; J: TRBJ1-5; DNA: TGTGCCACCCCATCAGGGATTCTCAATCAGCCCCAGCATTTT; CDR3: CATPSGILNQPQHF